Sequencing of this TCR beta chain was carried out in a study of T-cell reconstitution after alpha-beta-depleted transplantation in children. General study findings and limits: T-cell counts and diversity at one year following transplant were attributed mainly to newly produced T cells. Expanded graft clones, several hundred of them, were reportedly the source of alpha-beta T cells about two months after transplant.

With regard to this clonotype: Its specificity is unknown.

The library targeted TCRbeta and was prepared with unique molecular identifiers. TCRdb itself ran the PCR reads through MiXCR, one entry per CDR3 protein. Of 400,000 to 450,000 distinct CDR3 sequences listed, roughly 44% are singletons. The clonotype originates from a girl under 10 years old with aplastic anemia, due to receive a stem cell transplant. The sample here was PBMCs, taken before TCRalphabeta/CD19-depleted stem cell transplant.

The CDR3 here is CASSLRWTDEETQYF. As DNA, the CDR3 is TGTGCCAGCAGCTTAAGATGGACCGACGAAGAGACCCAGTACTTC. The V call is TRBV7-8, the J call TRBJ2-5; D uncertain. With 2 bases removed from V and 3 bases from J, the gap between germline ends came to 13 bases. This CDR3 comprises 15 residues. The germline CDR1 and CDR2 sequences are SGHVS and FQNEAQ. The full variable domain, rest sourced from reference TRBV7-8 and TRBJ2-5, is GAGVSQSPRYKVAKRGQDVALRCDPISGHVSLFWYQQALGQGPEFLTYFQNEAQLDKSGLPSDRFFAERPEGSVSTLKIQRTQQEDSAVYLCASSLRWTDEETQYFGPGTRLLVL.